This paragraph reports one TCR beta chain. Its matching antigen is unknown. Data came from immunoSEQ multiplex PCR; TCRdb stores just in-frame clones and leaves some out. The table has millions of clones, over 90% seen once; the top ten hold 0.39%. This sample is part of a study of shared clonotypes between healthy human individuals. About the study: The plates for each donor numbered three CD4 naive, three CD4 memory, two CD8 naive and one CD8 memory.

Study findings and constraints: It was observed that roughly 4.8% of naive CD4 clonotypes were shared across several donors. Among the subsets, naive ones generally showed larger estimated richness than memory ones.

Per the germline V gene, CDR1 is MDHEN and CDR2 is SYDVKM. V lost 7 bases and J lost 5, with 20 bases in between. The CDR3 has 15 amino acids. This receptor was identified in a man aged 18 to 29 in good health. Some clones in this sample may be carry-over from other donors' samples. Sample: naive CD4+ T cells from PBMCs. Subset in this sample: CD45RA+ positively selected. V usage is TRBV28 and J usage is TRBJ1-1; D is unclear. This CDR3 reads CASTLAREGNTEAFF. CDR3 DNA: TGTGCCAGCACCTTGGCAAGGGAGGGCAATACTGAAGCTTTCTTT. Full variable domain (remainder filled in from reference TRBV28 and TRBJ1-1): DVKVTQSSRYLVKRTGEKVFLECVQDMDHENMFWYRQDPGLGLRLIYFSYDVKMKEKGDIPEGYSVSREKKERFSLILESASTNQTSMYLCASTLAREGNTEAFFGQGTRLTVV.